The 24 T cell receptor beta chains reported below all come from one sample, sequenced in a study of PD-L1 blockade in urothelial cancer. TCRdb's table, derived via immunoSEQ multiplex PCR, lists solely in-frame clones and lacks some. The sample shows tens of thousands of clones, about 90% of them seen only once. Indicated time point: pretreatment peripheral blood. This specimen was PBMCs, taken around atezolizumab (anti-PD-L1) treatment. The receptors here all came from a woman of 80 years or more with urothelial cancer.

The V and J genes are TRBV5-6 and TRBJ1-5; a possible D gene is TRBD1 (6 bases). CDR3 length: 14 residues. V was clipped by 6 bases and J by 3 bases, with 13 bases between them. The germline gives CDR1 SGHDT, CDR2 YYEEEE. CDR3 amino acids: CASTLGALNQPQHF. CDR3 DNA: TGTGCCAGCACCCTGGGGGCCCTCAATCAGCCCCAGCATTTT.

J is TRBJ2-7 and V is TRBV21-1; the table's D call, TRBD2, has no DNA check behind it. TRBV21-1 represents a pseudogene. The CDR3 is made up of 16 amino acids. CDR3 in amino acids: CASSSTGGLHTHEQYF. In DNA, the CDR3 is TGTGCCAGCAGCAGCACGGGGGGACTACATACCCACGAGCAGTACTTC.

This clone was seen a handful of times. The V gene is TRBV19, the J gene TRBJ1-5; D not certain. Deletions cut 6 bases from V and 0 bases from J, with 12 bases between. CDR1 and CDR2 from the germline V gene are LNHDA and SQIVND (reference sequence). The CDR3 is made up of 15 amino acids. Here the CDR3 DNA reads TGTGCCAGTAGCCCAGTAGCCGGTAGCAATCAGCCCCAGCATTTT. Translation gives CASSPVAGSNQPQHF. The full variable domain, completed using reference TRBV19 and TRBJ1-5, is DGGITQSPKYLFRKEGQNVTLSCEQNLNHDAMYWYRQDPGQGLRLIYYSQIVNDFQKGDIAEGYSVSREKKESFPLTVTSAQKNPTAFYLCASSPVAGSNQPQHFGDGTRLSIL.

This sequence joins TRBV5-1 and TRBJ1-1, with unresolved D. The germline CDR1 and CDR2 sequences are SGHRS and YFSETQ. This CDR3 is 15 amino acids long. The V end lost 0 bases, the J end lost 5 bases, and 14 bases lay between the germline ends. CDR3 protein: CASSLASAGGTEAFF. CDR3 bases: TGCGCCAGCAGCTTGGCCTCTGCCGGCGGGACTGAAGCTTTCTTT.

The gene calls are TRBV30 and TRBJ1-4; TRBD1 agrees at 8 bases. CDR3 length: 17 residues. The J segment lost 0 bases and the V segment lost 3 bases, leaving 9 bases of the junction unmatched. Germline-derived CDR1 and CDR2 are GTSNPN and SVGIG (reference sequence). The CDR3 sequence: CAWSVQGGIATNEKLFF. The CDR3 DNA follows: TGTGCCTGGAGCGTACAGGGGGGGATTGCAACTAATGAAAAACTGTTTTTT. Filled out from reference TRBV30 and TRBJ1-4, the complete variable domain reads SQTIHQWPATLVQPVGSPLSLECTVEGTSNPNLYWYRQAAGRGLQLLFYSVGIGQISSEVPQNLSASRPQDRQFILSSKKLLLSDSGFYLCAWSVQGGIATNEKLFFGSGTQLSVL.

The chain joins TRBV11-2 to TRBJ1-5, with TRBD1 as a possible D gene (5 bases). There are 17 residues in the CDR3. Trimming removed 1 base at V and 3 bases at J, with 16 bases between. Germline V gene lookup returns CDR1 SGHAT and CDR2 FQNNGV. The CDR3, as DNA: TGTGCCAGCAGCTTAGGGAGGGCAGGGCGAATCAATCAGCCCCAGCATTTT. Translation gives CASSLGRAGRINQPQHF.

The rearrangement links TRBV28 to TRBJ1-5, with 12 nucleotides matching TRBD1. In germline, CDR1 is MDHEN, CDR2 SYDVKM. V shed 11 bases, J shed 1 base, and the junction held 12 bases outside the gene matches. The CDR3 totals 17 residues. The CDR3 protein is CASSPGTGGRSNQPQHF. The CDR3 DNA reads as TGTGCCTCATCCCCCGGGACAGGGGGCAGAAGCAATCAGCCCCAGCATTTT.

The genes are TRBV19 and TRBJ1-4; 7 bases map to TRBD1. V dropped 5 bases and J dropped 2; count of bases not matched to a gene: 11. Germline loops: CDR1 LNHDA, CDR2 SQIVND (reference sequence). The CDR3 length is 17 residues. The CDR3 reads CASSPRQGSSTNEKLFF. The CDR3 nucleotides read TGTGCCAGTAGTCCCCGACAGGGTTCGTCTACTAATGAAAAACTGTTTTTT.

The chain recombines TRBV4-2 with TRBJ1-3, with 9 nucleotides matching TRBD1. The CDR3 is 15 residues long. The germline V gene has CDR1 LGHNA and CDR2 YNFKEQ. Unmatched junction bases numbered 6, after V lost 5 bases and J lost 4 bases. The CDR3 region has the DNA TGTGCCAGCAGCACGGACAGGGGAAGAGGAAACACCATATATTTT. Protein product: CASSTDRGRGNTIYF.

The chain couples TRBV28 to TRBJ2-1, with 10 bases fitting TRBD2. Germline trimming cut 8 bases from V and 7 bases from J; bases unmatched to any gene: 14. The germline CDR1 and CDR2 sequences are MDHEN and SYDVKM. The CDR3 sequence is 16 residues long. For the CDR3, the DNA is TGTGCCAGCCAAGGCCAGGCTAGCGGGAGTCGGAATGAGCAGTTCTTC. Amino acids: CASQGQASGSRNEQFF. Complete variable domain (other parts from reference TRBV28 and TRBJ2-1): DVKVTQSSRYLVKRTGEKVFLECVQDMDHENMFWYRQDPGLGLRLIYFSYDVKMKEKGDIPEGYSVSREKKERFSLILESASTNQTSMYLCASQGQASGSRNEQFFGPGTRLTVL.

The gene calls are TRBV5-1 and TRBJ2-7; D remains unclear. V dropped 5 bases and J dropped 0 bases, with 12 bases sitting between them. The CDR3 is made up of 14 amino acids. The germline V gene encodes CDR1 SGHRS and CDR2 YFSETQ. In DNA form, the CDR3 reads TGCGCCAGCAGTCCGAATACAGACTCCTACGAGCAGTACTTC. Translating gives CASSPNTDSYEQYF.

The rearrangement uses TRBV7-9 and TRBJ2-1; 9 bases are a match to TRBD2. Trimming cost V 5 bases and J 5 bases; bases outside gene matches: 13. The germline V gene has CDR1 SEHNR and CDR2 FQNEAQ (reference sequence). The CDR3 has 17 amino acids. The CDR3 loop is CASSPLRGSGRDNEQFF. CDR3 DNA sequence: TGTGCCAGCAGCCCCCTCAGGGGTAGCGGGAGAGACAATGAGCAGTTCTTC. Drawing the rest from reference TRBV7-9 and TRBJ2-1, the complete variable domain is DTGVSQNPRHKITKRGQNVTFRCDPISEHNRLYWYRQTLGQGPEFLTYFQNEAQLEKSRLLSDRFSAERPKGSFSTLEIQRTEQGDSAMYLCASSPLRGSGRDNEQFFGPGTRLTVL.

Note on this clone: At the DNA level, this CDR3 is encoded by other sequences in the same sample as well. CDR3 sequence (DNA): TGCGCCAGCAGCTTGGGGCTAGCGGGAGGCACAGATACGCAGTATTTT. Translating it yields CASSLGLAGGTDTQYF. The gene calls are TRBV5-1 and TRBJ2-3; 10 nucleotides line up with TRBD2. The V segment lost 0 bases and the J segment 1 base; nucleotides outside the gene matches: 2. The CDR3 extends over 16 amino acids. The V gene's germline CDR1 is SGHRS and CDR2 YFSETQ.

This chain's CDR3 is CASSPQAGQAFF. CDR3 sequence (DNA): TGTGCCAGCAGTCCCCAGGCGGGGCAAGCTTTCTTT. V gene TRBV27 combines with J gene TRBJ1-1; a weak D match, TRBD1 (5 bases). CDR3 size: 12 residues. Between the trimmed V and J ends, which lost 5 bases and 9 bases, there was a span of 13 bases. Germline-derived CDR1 and CDR2 are MNHEY and SMNVEV (reference sequence).

V and J are TRBV19 and TRBJ1-5; no clear D gene. The CDR3 extends over 14 amino acids. V gave up 10 bases and J gave up 0 bases, with 13 bases separating them. The germline V gene has CDR1 LNHDA and CDR2 SQIVND (reference sequence). In nucleotides, the CDR3 is TGTGCCACCCGGGAGAGGAATAGCAATCAGCCCCAGCATTTT. It translates to CATRERNSNQPQHF.

CDR3 nucleotides: TGTGCCAGCAGCTGGTCGGCGGACAGTCCCTACGAGCAGTACTTC. Translation: CASSWSADSPYEQYF. The chain is built from TRBV7-3 and TRBJ2-7; the D gene is possibly TRBD1 (6 bases). This CDR3 comprises 15 residues. Germline CDR1 SGHTA, CDR2 FQGTGA. V dropped 4 bases and J dropped 2 bases, with 15 bases sitting between them.

V and J are TRBV4-1 and TRBJ1-2, with D maybe TRBD1 (6 bases). CDR1 MGHRA and CDR2 YSYEKL come from the germline V gene. V lost 0 bases to trimming and J lost 4 bases, with 12 bases between them. The CDR3 length is 15 residues. For the CDR3, the DNA is TGCGCCAGCAGCCAAGATCAGGGGATCATCTATGGCTACACCTTC. Translating it yields CASSQDQGIIYGYTF.

A single count supports this clone. This chain connects TRBV10-3 to TRBJ2-1; the match to TRBD2 covers 8 bases. The V gene's germline CDR1 is ENHRY and CDR2 SYGVKD. J gave up 8 bases and V 7 bases, and 7 bases lay outside the gene matches. The length of the CDR3 is 13 residues. DNA of the CDR3: TGTGCCATCAAACAAGCGGGAGACCATGAGCAGTTCTTC. Amino acids: CAIKQAGDHEQFF.

The chain uses TRBV7-8 and TRBJ1-1, with TRBD1 as a possible D gene (6 bases). This CDR3 is built from 14 residues. Germline loops: CDR1 SGHVS, CDR2 FQNEAQ. The V and J ends lost 1 base and 7 bases respectively, with 13 bases between them. The CDR3 nucleotides read TGTGCCAGCAGCTTAGGGTCAGGGGTCGGTGAAGCTTTCTTT. Translation gives CASSLGSGVGEAFF.

The V call is TRBV21-1, the J call TRBJ2-7; TRBD1 was called by the table and not checked on the DNA. TRBV21-1 is classified as a pseudogene. CDR3 length equals 17 residues. The CDR3 nucleotides are TGTGCCAGCCGGGGGGGACAGGGGGCTACGCGCTCCTACGAGCAGTACTTC. As protein: CASRGGQGATRSYEQYF.

The table lists this clone with a few counts. This rearrangement joins TRBV9 to TRBJ2-1; 12 bases fit TRBD2. This CDR3 region has 15 residues. V lost 3 bases and J lost 5; bases outside the gene matches: 3. Germline CDR1 SGDLS, CDR2 YYNGEE. The chain's CDR3 is CASSARLAGDNEQFF. The CDR3 DNA reads TGTGCCAGCAGCGCGCGACTAGCGGGAGACAATGAGCAGTTCTTC.

The chain recombines TRBV15 with TRBJ2-1; 8 positions agree with TRBD2. Losses at the gene ends were 1 base for V and 6 bases for J; bases not matched to a gene: 5. CDR3 length: 15 residues. Germline CDR1 LNHNV, CDR2 YYDKDF (reference sequence). The CDR3 spells CATSRVDGGGNEQFF. CDR3 bases: TGTGCCACCAGCAGAGTCGACGGGGGGGGCAATGAGCAGTTCTTC.

This chain links TRBV4-1 with TRBJ1-4, with a tentative D call TRBD1 (6 bases). V lost 4 bases to trimming and J lost 3 bases, with 9 bases between them. Per germline, CDR1 MGHRA and CDR2 YSYEKL. CDR3 size: 14 residues. The CDR3 reads CASSPAGANEKLFF. For the CDR3, the DNA is TGCGCCAGCAGCCCTGCAGGGGCTAATGAAAAACTGTTTTTT.

The sample holds a few counts of this clone. The chain uses TRBV28 and TRBJ2-1, with 14 bases that match TRBD2. The germline CDR1 and CDR2 sequences are MDHEN and SYDVKM. The CDR3 extends over 14 amino acids. The ends lost 6 bases at V and 12 bases at J; junction bases unmatched: 7. CDR3 DNA sequence: TGTGCCAGCAGCCCGGGACTAGCGGGAGTGGCGCAGTTCTTC. Protein product: CASSPGLAGVAQFF.